The T cell receptor (beta chain) described here comes from a study of cytomegalovirus exposure and HLA in healthy donors (dated by TCRdb to about 2017). About the investigation overall: According to a later analysis, the 120 validation repertoires were produced on the same platform as the roughly 700 repertoires of the first cohort. A separate validation cohort of about 110 different subjects was used in addition to the 666-subject first cohort. The study combined high-throughput TCR immunosequencing, statistical association of individual TCRs with disease status, and machine learning to predict cytomegalovirus infection status. The study aimed to test whether signatures of past pathogen exposure could be identified by cataloging public T cell receptors. Summary of the overall study and its limitations: The authors suggested that the approach could potentially be generalized to other disease states and immunological phenotypes. The classifier was reported to diagnose cytomegalovirus status with high specificity and sensitivity in both the original cohort and the validation cohort. The study gave a list of about 170 TCR beta chains associated with cytomegalovirus. A few of the identified cytomegalovirus-associated TCR beta chains were confirmed in vitro to be specific for cytomegalovirus antigens. Subsequent analysis determined that TCRs grouped into clusters in the first cohort also showed a tendency toward co-occurrence across the 120 validation repertoires, and roughly 94% of cluster scores exceeded 0. A later analysis had no HLA typing for the validation cohort, so co-occurrence there was scored across all 120 or so repertoires. Most TCR sequences were seen in very few donors, while some public TCRs were found in many individuals.

To note about this clone: Which antigen it targets is not known. Per-base quality was not reported, and no clone a single base away is much larger than it.

The CDR3 contains 15 residues, cysteine and phenylalanine counted. CDR3 DNA only is kept here, 45 bases in frame from base 1. V trim: 0 bases; J trim: 4 bases; unmatched bases: 3. The germline V gene (reference sequence) yields SGHNT for CDR1 and YYREEE for CDR2. Libraries were prepared through the immunoSEQ multiplex PCR assay. For the original study's pipeline: A statistical classification framework was built to diagnose cytomegalovirus status from the catalog of TCR beta chain sequences. TCRdb stores this immuneACCESS table with in-frame sequences only. Part of the clones is absent; in the studies checked, under half of the shortfall reflects unresolved V genes, and no reason is known for the rest. Clone size and the V and J calls come from that table; the DNA yielded D and trimming. Recorded for this sample are tens of thousands of clones; 90% to 96% of them occurred a single time. The top ten clones comprise more than 0.9% of the sample.

Donors formed part of the validation cohort, which comprised some 120 subjects and was distinct from the first cohort of 690 or so subjects. The TCR originated in a woman between 18 and 29 years old in good health and CMV-seronegative. The V and J segments used are TRBV5-4 and TRBJ2-2, and 7 bases in between align with TRBD1. Sequencing used PBMCs. The encoded CDR3 is CASSLGAGGTGELFF. The DNA sequence is given as TGTGCCAGCAGCTTGGGGGCAGGGGGCACCGGGGAGCTGTTTTTT.